This TCR beta chain was captured in a study of control samples from healthy donors and cancer patients. Data came from immunoSEQ multiplex PCR; TCRdb stores just in-frame clones and leaves some out. The sample includes about 94,000 clones, about nine tenths of them seen just once. This TCR was recovered from a woman in her late teens or twenties in good health. The sample taken for sequencing was blood.

The CDR3 DNA reads as TGTGCCAGCAGCCTACGGACCGCTGGAAACACCATATATTTT. Translated: CASSLRTAGNTIYF. The rearrangement uses TRBV28 and TRBJ1-3; D is uncertain. The CDR3 consists of 14 residues. Germline-derived CDR1 and CDR2 are MDHEN and SYDVKM. V lost 6 bases and J lost 2, with 11 bases in between.